The clone carrying this TCR beta chain came up many times. This sample was included in a study of regulatory T cells in long-lasting Graves disease. Specified time point: newly diagnosed GD, antithyroid drugs for less than 3 months. The TCR library used RNA extracted from PBMCs. Graves' disease diagnosis relied on American Thyroid Association guidelines. After removal of 6 bases from V and 7 bases from J, the junction contained 11 bases not matched to a gene. This CDR3 has 14 amino acids. In germline, CDR1 is MNHEY, CDR2 SVGEGT. Building the TCR beta libraries relied on iRepertoire HTBI primers, and CDR3 regions underwent Arm-PCR. Original methodology: Taken together, the samples had 62 TRBV and more than 11 TRBJ segments identified. TCRdb itself ran the multiplex PCR reads through MiXCR, one entry per CDR3 protein. TCRdb assigned the V and J calls; the authors' analysis was not used. Found here are more than 450,000 distinct CDR3 sequences, about 12% of them singletons; the top ten hold about 8.9%.

This sample was also put to use in a study of T cells in Graves' hyperthyroidism and ophthalmopathy. That paper states: Progression to ophthalmopathy was predicted a median of roughly 6.5 months early.

The TCR was taken from a woman in her 30s with Graves disease. The source was peripheral blood mononuclear cells (PBMCs), collected at new diagnosis, from a patient treated with antithyroid drugs. This chain connects TRBV6-2 or TRBV6-3 to TRBJ2-7; TRBD2 aligns across 8 bases. In nucleotides, the CDR3 is TGTGCCAGCAGCCCCGGACTAGCCGGGACAGAGCAGTACTTC. Amino acids: CASSPGLAGTEQYF.